These 2 T cell receptor beta chains were sequenced from one sample in a study of early T cells in non-severe SARS-CoV-2 infection. TCRdb re-called the 5' RACE reads with MiXCR, one entry per CDR3 protein. The data contain over 55,000 distinct CDR3 sequences, under 10% of them singletons. Sequences were obtained from whole blood. The receptors come from an adult who was a healthcare worker with PCR-confirmed SARS-CoV-2 infection or an uninfected control (not recorded which).

The sample holds a few counts of this clonotype. V and J are TRBV6-1 and TRBJ2-3; 12 bases match TRBD2. Germline trimming cut 4 bases from V and 0 bases from J; bases unmatched to any gene: 5. Germline lookup yields CDR1 MNHNS and CDR2 SASEGT. The CDR3 sequence is 17 residues long. CDR3 sequence (DNA): TGTGCCAGCAGTGCTAGCGGGAGGGCCCCCAGCACAGATACGCAGTATTTT. Amino acids: CASSASGRAPSTDTQYF.

This clonotype was picked up a small number of times. This chain joins TRBV5-1 and TRBJ2-3, with 7 bases matching TRBD1. V dropped 4 bases and J dropped 2; count of bases not matched to a gene: 4. CDR3 size: 14 residues. In germline, CDR1 is SGHRS, CDR2 YFSETQ. CDR3 residues: CASSLQGNTDTQYF. The CDR3 nucleotides read TGCGCCAGCAGCCTACAGGGGAACACAGATACGCAGTATTTT.